The 11 T cell receptor beta chains below were found in one sample sequenced in a study of blood T cell repertoires in COVID-19. Sequencing used immunoSEQ multiplex PCR; TCRdb keeps in-frame clones, though not all of them. This sample has around 210,000 clones, with over 75% found just once. Sequenced material: peripheral blood. All receptors derive from a middle-aged man with COVID-19, enrolled during active disease.

Concerning this clone: This sample also contains other DNA sequences that code for the same CDR3. The chain has TRBV4-3 and TRBJ1-2; a possible D gene is TRBD1 (6 bases). V lost 0 bases and J 5 bases, leaving 7 bases between the germline ends. Germline-derived CDR1 and CDR2 are LGHNA and YSLEER. The CDR3 is made up of 13 amino acids. The CDR3, as DNA: TGCGCCAGCAGCCAAGATACAGGGTATGGCTACACCTTC. Its translation: CASSQDTGYGYTF.

The chain is built from TRBV27 and TRBJ1-2; 7 nucleotides line up with TRBD1. The germline V gene has CDR1 MNHEY and CDR2 SMNVEV (reference sequence). The CDR3 spans 13 residues. V dropped 5 bases and J dropped 1; count of bases not matched to a gene: 1. CDR3 DNA sequence: TGTGCCAGCAGTACAGGGGTTAACTATGGCTACACCTTC. This gives the protein CASSTGVNYGYTF.

A few counts support this clone. CDR3 loop: CASSQDLGRNQPQHF. The CDR3 DNA reads as TGCGCCAGCAGCCAAGATCTGGGCAGAAATCAGCCCCAGCATTTT. The chain joins TRBV4-1 to TRBJ1-5; D gene uncertain. V lost 0 bases to trimming and J lost 4 bases, with 10 bases between them. CDR1 MGHRA and CDR2 YSYEKL come from the germline V gene. CDR3 length: 15 amino acids.

The chain employs TRBV9 and TRBJ1-2; 9 bases agree with TRBD1. Germline V lookup: CDR1 SGDLS, CDR2 YYNGEE. The CDR3 loop spans 16 amino acids. With 1 base clipped from V and 2 bases from J, the junction kept 6 bases outside the gene matches. The DNA of the CDR3 is TGTGCCAGCAGCGTACGGGACAGGGTAGGAAACTATGGCTACACCTTC. Translation gives CASSVRDRVGNYGYTF.

The chain couples TRBV30 to TRBJ2-1; 8 bases match TRBD2. Losses at the gene ends were 2 bases for V and 9 bases for J; bases not matched to a gene: 6. CDR1 is GTSNPN, CDR2 SVGIG, per germline (reference sequence). The CDR3 runs 13 residues. The CDR3 loop is CAWSIESGGEQFF. CDR3 in DNA: TGTGCCTGGAGTATAGAAAGCGGGGGTGAGCAGTTCTTC.

This chain uses TRBV3-1 (or the pseudogene TRBV3-2) with TRBJ2-7, with 11 bases that match TRBD1. This CDR3 contains 16 residues. V was pared by 0 bases and J by 4 bases, with 5 bases of the junction left unmatched. Germline loops: CDR1 LGHDT, CDR2 YNNKEL (reference sequence). In nucleotides, the CDR3 is TGTGCCAGCAGCCAAGATCAGGGACAGGGGGTGTACGAGCAGTACTTC. This sequence encodes CASSQDQGQGVYEQYF.

This clone was seen a single time. The V and J genes are TRBV9 and TRBJ2-2, with TRBD1 matching over 9 bases. V shed 3 bases and J 7 bases; nucleotides not matched to a gene: 1. This CDR3 is built from 13 residues. Per germline, CDR1 SGDLS and CDR2 YYNGEE. CDR3 nucleotides: TGTGCCAGCAGCGGACAGGGGGGCGGGGAGCTGTTTTTT. Protein: CASSGQGGGELFF. The variable domain in full, completed from reference TRBV9 and TRBJ2-2, reads DSGVTQTPKHLITATGQRVTLRCSPRSGDLSVYWYQQSLDQGLQFLIQYYNGEERAKGNILERFSAQQFPDLHSELNLSSLELGDSALYFCASSGQGGGELFFGEGSRLTVL.

The V call is TRBV3-1 (or the pseudogene TRBV3-2), the J call TRBJ1-2; 7 bases are shared with TRBD1. Per the germline V gene, CDR1 is LGHDT and CDR2 is YNNKEL (reference sequence). Unmatched junction bases numbered 5, after V lost 1 base and J lost 0 bases. The CDR3 runs to 16 residues. This CDR3 is CASSQGRTGANYGYTF. The DNA for the CDR3 is TGTGCCAGCAGCCAAGGCCGGACAGGCGCTAACTATGGCTACACCTTC.

The V and J genes are TRBV4-2 and TRBJ2-7; D gene uncertain. Germline V gene sequence: CDR1 LGHNA, CDR2 YNFKEQ. The CDR3 consists of 12 residues. Between the trimmed V and J ends, which lost 0 bases and 5 bases, there was a span of 5 bases. The CDR3 region is CASSQDLHEQYF. DNA of the CDR3: TGTGCCAGCAGCCAAGATCTCCACGAGCAGTACTTC.

This rearrangement joins TRBV5-1 to TRBJ2-3; 14 bases fit TRBD2. V lost 4 bases, J lost 7 bases, and 5 bases stayed unmatched. This CDR3 has 15 amino acids. Germline lookup yields CDR1 SGHRS and CDR2 YFSETQ. The CDR3 protein is CASSATSGGGNTQYF. Here the CDR3 DNA reads TGCGCCAGCAGCGCGACTAGCGGGGGGGGGAATACGCAGTATTTT.

CDR3 in amino acids: CASSEREQIYGYTF. The CDR3 DNA is TGTGCCAGCAGTGAGAGGGAACAAATCTATGGCTACACCTTC. V gene TRBV2 combines with J gene TRBJ1-2; no clear D gene. The CDR3 length is 14 residues. CDR1 is SNHLY and CDR2 is FYNNEI in the germline V gene. V lost 3 bases, J lost 4 bases, and 12 bases lay in between.